A single sample is the source of the 3 T cell receptor beta chains below, sequenced in a study of breast tumors, draining lymph nodes, adjacent tissues. Breast cancer patients provided tissue from their axillary draining lymph nodes. TCRdb reprocessed the multiplex PCR reads with MiXCR, giving one entry per CDR3 protein. The repertoire consists of around 250,000 distinct CDR3 sequences, with less than 45% occurring once and the leading ten covering 3% to 4.5%. The sequencing input was axillary lymph node tissue. The receptors shown here come from a female donor with breast cancer. Some clones in this sample may be carry-over from other donors' samples.

Concerning this clonotype itself: This may arise from a read error, as a much more abundant clone is one base away. V usage is TRBV12-5 and J usage is TRBJ2-3, with D perhaps matching TRBD1 or TRBD2 (5 bases each). The V and J ends lost 4 bases and 6 bases respectively, with 5 bases between them. The CDR3 covers 11 residues. CDR1 LGHNT and CDR2 FRNRAP come from the germline V gene. The CDR3 DNA sequence: TGTGCTAGTGGTTGGGGGGATACGCAGTATTTT. Its protein is CASGWGDTQYF. The entire variable domain, with the rest obtained from reference TRBV12-5 and TRBJ2-3, is as follows: DARVTQTPRHKVTEMGQEVTMRCQPILGHNTVFWYRQTMMQGLELLAYFRNRAPLDDSGMPKDRFSAEMPDATLATLKIQPSEPRDSAVYFCASGWGDTQYFGPGTRLTVL.

The chain couples TRBV7-9 to TRBJ2-3; 9 positions agree with TRBD2. Germline V gene sequence: CDR1 SEHNR, CDR2 FQNEAQ (reference sequence). V trimming: 4 bases; J trimming: 5 bases; junction bases outside the gene matches: 10. The CDR3 has 16 amino acids. The CDR3 bases are TGTGCCAGCAGCTCCCTTGCGGGAGGGCCGATAGATACGCAGTATTTT. Translating it yields CASSSLAGGPIDTQYF.

This clonotype was counted ten times or more. The rearrangement uses TRBV25-1 and TRBJ2-5; D may be TRBD1 (5 bases). The CDR3 contains 16 residues. Between the trimmed V and J ends, which lost 5 bases and 5 bases, there was a span of 21 bases. CDR1 MGHDK and CDR2 SYGVNS come from the germline V gene. The CDR3 region has the DNA TGTGCCAGCAGTCTCAATGGGGCATCCGGCGTGGAGACCCAGTACTTC. Protein sequence: CASSLNGASGVETQYF.